A single sample gave rise to the 19 T cell receptor beta chains below, sequenced in a study of cytomegalovirus exposure and HLA in healthy donors. PCR primers comprised 60 Vbeta and 13 Jbeta primers. TCRdb's copy holds only in-frame clones and misses some; the assay was immunoSEQ multiplex PCR. Altogether roughly 200,000 clones are present, more than 75% being singletons, with the ten largest covering 14%. Sequenced material: PBMCs. These receptor sequences come from a woman in her twenties or thirties in good health and CMV-seropositive.

The chain carries TRBV7-8 and TRBJ2-7; 8 positions agree with TRBD2. The junction had 5 bases not matched to a gene; V was cut back by 5 bases and J by 2 bases. Germline-derived CDR1 and CDR2 are SGHVS and FQNEAQ. CDR3 length: 14 residues. The CDR3 spells CASSVDSGAYEQYF. CDR3 DNA sequence: TGTGCCAGCAGCGTAGATAGCGGGGCCTACGAGCAGTACTTC.

J is TRBJ2-2 and V is TRBV7-9; tentatively, D is TRBD2 (5 bases). CDR1 is SEHNR, CDR2 FQNEAQ, per germline (reference sequence). This CDR3 spans 16 amino acids. V gave up 0 bases and J gave up 4 bases, with 12 bases separating them. The CDR3 nucleotides are TGTGCCAGCAGCTTAGCCCCGGGATCCAGCACCGGGGAGCTGTTTTTT. Its translation is CASSLAPGSSTGELFF.

As DNA, the CDR3 is TGCGCCAGCAGCTTGAGGACAGGGGCCGTCTCCTACAATGAGCAGTTCTTC. Protein: CASSLRTGAVSYNEQFF. The rearrangement uses TRBV5-1 and TRBJ2-1, with TRBD1 matching over 9 bases. Germline CDR1 is SGHRS and CDR2 is YFSETQ. The CDR3 covers 17 residues. V lost 1 base and J lost 0; bases outside the gene matches: 5.

This CDR3 is CASSLVTGNTYEQYF. CDR3 nucleotide sequence: TGTGCCAGCAGCTTAGTGACAGGGAACACCTACGAGCAGTACTTC. The chain couples TRBV7-2 to TRBJ2-7; TRBD1 agrees at 7 bases. Germline lookup yields CDR1 SGHTA and CDR2 FQGNSA. The CDR3 covers 15 residues. The V segment lost 1 base and the J segment 2 bases; nucleotides outside the gene matches: 5.

The chain carries TRBV10-3 and TRBJ2-7; 8 positions match TRBD2. The CDR3 covers 16 residues. CDR1 and CDR2 from the germline V gene are ENHRY and SYGVKD. J gave up 0 bases and V 8 bases, and 12 bases lay outside the gene matches. The CDR3 DNA is TGTGCCATCGGAGTAGAGCCGGGACTAGACTCCTACGAGCAGTACTTC. Its translation: CAIGVEPGLDSYEQYF.

This rearrangement joins TRBV27 to TRBJ1-1; possible D gene TRBD1, 5 bases. This CDR3 comprises 14 residues. Germline lookup yields CDR1 MNHEY and CDR2 SMNVEV (reference sequence). With 6 bases removed from V and 2 bases from J, the gap between germline ends came to 13 bases. CDR3 loop: CASRAPGLNTEAFF. The CDR3, as DNA: TGTGCCAGCAGAGCCCCGGGACTAAACACTGAAGCTTTCTTT.

The chain is built from TRBV19 and TRBJ1-1; unclear D gene. V dropped 4 bases and J dropped 4 bases, with 10 bases sitting between them. This CDR3 has 13 residues. CDR1 is LNHDA and CDR2 is SQIVND in the germline V gene (reference sequence). The CDR3 nucleotides are TGTGCCAGTAGTACTGTCAGCGCCACTGAAGCTTTCTTT. Translating it yields CASSTVSATEAFF.

The chain employs TRBV5-1 and TRBJ2-5, with TRBD2 matching over 8 bases. Germline V gives CDR1 SGHRS, CDR2 YFSETQ. The CDR3 totals 16 residues. J lost 1 base, V lost 4 bases, and 9 bases had no gene match. CDR3 in amino acids: CASSPGGVSSQETQYF. The CDR3 coding sequence is TGCGCCAGCAGCCCGGGGGGGGTCTCTAGCCAAGAGACCCAGTACTTC.

The chain recombines TRBV11-2 with TRBJ2-5; 11 bases align to TRBD1. Near its end, the DNA agrees better with TRBJ2-7, so the J call may be wrong. Germline loops: CDR1 SGHAT, CDR2 FQNNGV. The CDR3 extends over 16 amino acids. The CDR3 sequence: CASSLNRDRGIYEQYF. CDR3 sequence (DNA): TGTGCCAGCAGCTTAAACCGGGACAGGGGGATATACGAGCAGTACTTC.

The chain has TRBV19 and TRBJ2-7; 7 bases are shared with TRBD1. The CDR3 runs to 14 residues. Germline values: CDR1 LNHDA, CDR2 SQIVND (reference sequence). The V and J ends lost 4 bases and 0 bases, in that order; junction bases with no gene match: 3. This CDR3 is CASSKGQLSYEQYF. The DNA of the CDR3 is TGTGCCAGTAGTAAGGGACAGCTCTCCTACGAGCAGTACTTC.

V and J are TRBV11-3 and TRBJ2-7, with TRBD1 matching 8 bases. This CDR3 is 14 amino acids long. The germline CDR1 and CDR2 sequences are SGHNT and YENEEA. V gave up 4 bases and J gave up 5 bases; unmatched junction bases: 7. The CDR3 is CASSSDRGRDEQYF. DNA of the CDR3: TGTGCCAGCAGCTCCGACAGGGGCCGGGACGAGCAGTACTTC.

The chain combines TRBV19 with TRBJ2-1, with TRBD2 matching 7 bases. The trim removed 6 bases at V and 2 bases at J, leaving 7 bases unmatched. This CDR3 region has 15 residues. CDR1 and CDR2 (germline): LNHDA, SQIVND (reference sequence). This CDR3 reads CASSLGLGAYNEQFF. CDR3 bases: TGTGCCAGTAGCTTAGGACTAGGGGCCTACAATGAGCAGTTCTTC.

The V and J genes are TRBV6-1 and TRBJ2-7; D not resolved. CDR3 length: 13 residues. Trimming removed 6 bases at V and 2 bases at J, with 11 bases between. Germline V gives CDR1 MNHNS, CDR2 SASEGT. The CDR3 DNA reads as TGTGCCAGCAGGAACAGAGAAGCCTACGAGCAGTACTTC. It specifies CASRNREAYEQYF.

The gene calls are TRBV7-9 and TRBJ2-4; D perhaps matches TRBD2 (5 bases). V shed 5 bases and J shed 0 bases, with 14 bases lying between them. The germline V gene has CDR1 SEHNR and CDR2 FQNEAQ (reference sequence). This CDR3 is built from 16 residues. The CDR3 sequence: CASSSPGVLAKNIQYF. In nucleotides, the CDR3 is TGTGCCAGCAGCAGTCCCGGGGTCCTAGCCAAAAACATTCAGTACTTC.

A few counts support this clone. The chain combines TRBV11-3 with TRBJ2-2, with D possibly TRBD1 on 6 matching bases. Between the trimmed V and J ends, which lost 3 bases and 5 bases, there was a span of 13 bases. This CDR3 is built from 15 residues. Germline CDR1 and CDR2: SGHNT and YENEEA. DNA for the CDR3: TGTGCCAGCAGCTTGTCCAGGGGAGAGACCGGGGAGCTGTTTTTT. Its translation: CASSLSRGETGELFF.

The genes are TRBV11-3 and TRBJ2-3; possible D gene TRBD2, 6 bases. This CDR3 comprises 16 residues. Germline lookup yields CDR1 SGHNT and CDR2 YENEEA. V was shortened by 1 base and J by 0 bases, with 11 bases between the two germline ends. The CDR3 coding sequence is TGTGCCAGCAGCTTAGGGGCGAGCGGGAGCACAGATACGCAGTATTTT. Protein sequence: CASSLGASGSTDTQYF.

Points on this clone: The same CDR3 arises from other DNA sequences in this sample as well. The chain joins TRBV19 to TRBJ1-5; 9 bases align to TRBD1. This CDR3 region has 15 residues. Trimming cost V 6 bases and J 2 bases; bases outside gene matches: 5. Germline CDR1 LNHDA, CDR2 SQIVND (reference sequence). CDR3 residues: CASSLTGGGNQPQHF. CDR3 DNA sequence: TGTGCCAGTAGCCTGACAGGGGGTGGCAATCAGCCCCAGCATTTT.

The count of this clone is one. This chain joins TRBV28 and TRBJ2-3; TRBD2 agrees at 12 bases. The CDR3 has 15 residues. Trimming removed 6 bases from V and 2 bases from J; junction bases left unmatched: 3. Germline assignment: CDR1 MDHEN and CDR2 SYDVKM. DNA of the CDR3: TGTGCCAGCAGCTGGACTAGCGGGATCACAGATACGCAGTATTTT. It specifies CASSWTSGITDTQYF.

The gene calls are TRBV11-3 and TRBJ1-1, with D possibly TRBD1 on 5 matching bases. The CDR3 loop spans 13 amino acids. The V gene's germline CDR1 is SGHNT and CDR2 YENEEA. Between the trimmed V and J ends, which lost 6 bases and 6 bases, there was a span of 14 bases. The CDR3 coding sequence is TGTGCCAGCAGAGGACACCCGGAATCTGAAGCTTTCTTT. Translation gives CASRGHPESEAFF.